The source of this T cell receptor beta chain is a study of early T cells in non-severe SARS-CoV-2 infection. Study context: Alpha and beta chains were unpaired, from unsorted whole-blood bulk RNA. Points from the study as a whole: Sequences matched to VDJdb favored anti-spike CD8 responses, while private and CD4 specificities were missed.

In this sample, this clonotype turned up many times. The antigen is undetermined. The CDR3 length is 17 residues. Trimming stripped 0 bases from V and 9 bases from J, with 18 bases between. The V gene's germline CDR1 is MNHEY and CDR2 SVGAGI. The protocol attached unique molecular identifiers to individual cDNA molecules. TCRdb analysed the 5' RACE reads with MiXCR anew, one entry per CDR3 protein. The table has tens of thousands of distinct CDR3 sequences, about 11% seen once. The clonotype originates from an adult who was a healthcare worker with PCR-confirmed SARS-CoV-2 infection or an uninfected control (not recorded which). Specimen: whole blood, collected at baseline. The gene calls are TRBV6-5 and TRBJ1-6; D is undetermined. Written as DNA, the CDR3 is TGTGCCAGCAGTTACTCGGATGCGGCGGCAGACCCTTCACCCCTCCACTTT. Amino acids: CASSYSDAAADPSPLHF.